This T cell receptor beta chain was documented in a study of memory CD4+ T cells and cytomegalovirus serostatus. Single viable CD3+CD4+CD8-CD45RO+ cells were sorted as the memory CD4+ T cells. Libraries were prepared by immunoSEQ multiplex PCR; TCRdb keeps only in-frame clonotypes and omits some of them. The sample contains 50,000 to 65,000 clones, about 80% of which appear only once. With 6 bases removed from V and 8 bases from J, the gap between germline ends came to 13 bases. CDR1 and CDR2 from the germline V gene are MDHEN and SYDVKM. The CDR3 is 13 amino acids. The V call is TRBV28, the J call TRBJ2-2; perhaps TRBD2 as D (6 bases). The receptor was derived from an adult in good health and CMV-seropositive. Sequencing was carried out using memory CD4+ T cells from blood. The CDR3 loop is CASSTGVWGELFF. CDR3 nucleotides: TGTGCCAGCAGCACGGGAGTTTGGGGGGAGCTGTTTTTT.